The source of this T cell receptor (beta chain) is a study of blood T cell repertoires in COVID-19. Overall study: Italy, Spain and the United States were the sources of the convalescent and acute COVID-19 samples. Nucleic acid was either cDNA or gDNA, and it came from T cells, B-cell-depleted T cells, or PBMCs.

Authors' processing steps: Reference gene primer amplification yielded estimated nucleated cell counts. Using immunoSEQ multiplex PCR, the repertoire was profiled, and TCRdb retains in-frame clones only, with some absent. That table supplies the V and J calls and clone size; D and trimming were determined from the DNA. Of over 55,000 clones listed, about 89% were seen once; the top ten hold 6.5% to 9.5%. Germline assignment: CDR1 SGHNT and CDR2 YENEEA. V shed 8 bases and J shed 8 bases, with 22 bases lying between them. The CDR3 loop spans 15 amino acids. This receptor was taken from a man in his forties or fifties with active COVID-19. The V call is TRBV11-3, the J call TRBJ1-3, with a weak D call TRBD1 (5 bases). The sequenced sample was peripheral blood. The CDR3 coding sequence is TGTGCCAGCCAACCGGCGAACCAACAAGGGGACACCATATATTTT. It codes for CASQPANQQGDTIYF.